This TCR beta chain is from a study of OX40 agonist ivuxolimab in advanced cancers. Study-level background: While on treatment, patients had intravenous ivuxolimab at 0.01 to 10 mg/kg every 2 weeks. Of mixed ages from about 23 to 90 and averaging roughly 66 years, the group was around 78% male.

The V gene lost 2 bases and the J gene lost 2 bases, with 7 bases spanning the gap. The V gene's germline CDR1 is SGHNT and CDR2 YYREEE (reference sequence). CDR3 length: 13 residues. Repertoires were generated with immunoSEQ multiplex PCR, while TCRdb's copy carries only in-frame clones and drops some. The data contain fewer than 90,000 clones, nearly 95% of them singletons. As regards this clone: Its antigen is as yet unknown.

Whole-study findings and limits: Low normalized T-cell clonal expansion also characterized some of the nonresponders.

Sequenced material: CD4+ or CD8+ T cells sorted from blood, taken in a trial of the OX40 agonist ivuxolimab. The rearrangement uses TRBV5-4 and TRBJ1-2, with D perhaps matching TRBD1 (6 bases). The receptor was isolated from an adult with an advanced solid tumor such as melanoma, head and neck, liver or kidney cancer. In DNA, the CDR3 is TGTGCCAGCAGCTTTCAGGGGAACTATGGCTACACCTTC. Its translation is CASSFQGNYGYTF.